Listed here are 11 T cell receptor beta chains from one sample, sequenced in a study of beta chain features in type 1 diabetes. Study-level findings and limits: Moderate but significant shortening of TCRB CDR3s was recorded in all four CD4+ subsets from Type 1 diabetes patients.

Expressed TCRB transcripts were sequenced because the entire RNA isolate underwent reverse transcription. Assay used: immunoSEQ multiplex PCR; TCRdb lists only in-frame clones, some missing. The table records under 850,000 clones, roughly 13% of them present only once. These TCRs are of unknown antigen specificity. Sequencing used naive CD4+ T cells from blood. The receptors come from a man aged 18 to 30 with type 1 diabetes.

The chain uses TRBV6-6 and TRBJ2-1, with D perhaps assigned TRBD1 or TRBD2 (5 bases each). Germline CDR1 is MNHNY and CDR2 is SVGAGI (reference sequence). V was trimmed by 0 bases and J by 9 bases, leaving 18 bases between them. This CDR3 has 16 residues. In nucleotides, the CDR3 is TGTGCCAGCAGTTACTCGCGAGGGGTTGAGTCAGTTGAGCAGTTCTTC. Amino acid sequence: CASSYSRGVESVEQFF.

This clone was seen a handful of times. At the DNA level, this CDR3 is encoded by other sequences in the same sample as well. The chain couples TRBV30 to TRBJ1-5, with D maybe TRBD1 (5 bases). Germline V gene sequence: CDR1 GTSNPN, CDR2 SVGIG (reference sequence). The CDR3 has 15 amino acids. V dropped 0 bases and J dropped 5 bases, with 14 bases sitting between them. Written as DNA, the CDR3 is TGTGCCTGGAGTGTACGAGGGCAGGGAGATCAGCCCCAGCATTTT. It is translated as CAWSVRGQGDQPQHF.

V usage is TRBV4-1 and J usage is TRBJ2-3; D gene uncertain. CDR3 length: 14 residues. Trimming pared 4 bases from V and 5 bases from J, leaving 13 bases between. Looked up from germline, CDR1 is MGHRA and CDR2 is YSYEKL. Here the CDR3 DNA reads TGCGCCAGCAGCCTATCCCTTTCAGGAGATACGCAGTATTTT. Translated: CASSLSLSGDTQYF.

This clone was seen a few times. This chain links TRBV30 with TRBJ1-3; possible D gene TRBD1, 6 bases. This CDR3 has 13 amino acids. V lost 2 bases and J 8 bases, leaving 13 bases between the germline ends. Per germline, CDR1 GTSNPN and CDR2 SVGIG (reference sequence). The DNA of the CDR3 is TGTGCCTGGAGTCCAGGGGAATGGCACACCATATATTTT. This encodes CAWSPGEWHTIYF.

The CDR3 loop is CASSYSLQVMNTEAFF. The DNA of the CDR3 is TGTGCCAGCAGTTACTCGTTACAGGTGATGAACACTGAAGCTTTCTTT. This rearrangement joins TRBV6-5 to TRBJ1-1; tentative D call: TRBD1 (5 bases). Trimming took off 0 bases at V and 0 bases at J, with 11 bases between the two ends. Germline V gene data show CDR1 as MNHEY and CDR2 as SVGAGI. This CDR3 comprises 16 residues.

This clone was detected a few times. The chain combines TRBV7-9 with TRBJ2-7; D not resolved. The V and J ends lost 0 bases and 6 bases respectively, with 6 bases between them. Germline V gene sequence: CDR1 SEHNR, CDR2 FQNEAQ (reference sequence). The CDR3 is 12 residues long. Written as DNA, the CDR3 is TGTGCCAGCAGCTTAGCGGGTTTCGAGCAGTACTTC. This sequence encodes CASSLAGFEQYF.

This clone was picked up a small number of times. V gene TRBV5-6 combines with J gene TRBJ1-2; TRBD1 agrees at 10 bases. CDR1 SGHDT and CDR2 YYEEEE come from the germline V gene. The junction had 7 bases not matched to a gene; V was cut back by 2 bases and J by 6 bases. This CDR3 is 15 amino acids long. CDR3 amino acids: CASSLRTGGYDGYTF. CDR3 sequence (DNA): TGTGCCAGCAGCTTAAGGACAGGGGGGTACGATGGCTACACCTTC.

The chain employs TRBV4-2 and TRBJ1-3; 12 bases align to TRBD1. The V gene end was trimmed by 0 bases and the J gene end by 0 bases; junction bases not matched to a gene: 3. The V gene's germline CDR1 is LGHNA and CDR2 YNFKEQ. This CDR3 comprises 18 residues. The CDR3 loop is CASSQEGQGASSGNTIYF. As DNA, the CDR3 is TGTGCCAGCAGCCAAGAGGGACAGGGGGCGTCCTCTGGAAACACCATATATTTT.

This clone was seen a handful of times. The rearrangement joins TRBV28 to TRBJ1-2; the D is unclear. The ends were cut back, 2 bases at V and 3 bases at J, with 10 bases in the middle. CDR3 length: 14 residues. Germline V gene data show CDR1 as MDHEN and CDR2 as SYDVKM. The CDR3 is CASSLPQQHYGYTF. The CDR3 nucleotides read TGTGCCAGCAGTTTACCCCAACAGCACTATGGCTACACCTTC.

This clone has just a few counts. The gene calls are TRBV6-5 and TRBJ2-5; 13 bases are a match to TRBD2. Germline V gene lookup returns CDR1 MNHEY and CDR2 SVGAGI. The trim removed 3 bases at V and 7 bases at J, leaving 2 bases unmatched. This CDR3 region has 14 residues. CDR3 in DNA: TGTGCCAGCAGTTATGGGACTAGCGGGGTGACCCAGTACTTC. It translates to CASSYGTSGVTQYF.

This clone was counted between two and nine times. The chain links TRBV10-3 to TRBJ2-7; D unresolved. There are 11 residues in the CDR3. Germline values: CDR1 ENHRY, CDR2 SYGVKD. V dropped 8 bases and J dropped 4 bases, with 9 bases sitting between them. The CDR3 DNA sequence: TGTGCCATCTCCACGGGTTACGAGCAGTACTTC. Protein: CAISTGYEQYF.